The clone carrying this TCR beta chain was recorded many times. What it recognizes is unknown. This sample was taken from a study of spatial heterogeneity in lung cancer. Study details: Matched bulk RNA-seq yielded a T cell transcriptional module score. Counts of TCR transcripts in tumor regions correlated strongly with that score. Study findings and constraints: Counts that tracked tumor mutation counts were those of expanded intratumoral alpha and beta TCRs.

A distinct unique molecular identifier was carried by each TCR cDNA molecule. Using its own MiXCR run on the 5' RACE reads, TCRdb lists one record per CDR3 protein. Seen here are about 20,000 distinct CDR3 sequences, 15% to 20% observed once, and the top ten hold under 35%. Germline V gene sequence: CDR1 SGHNT, CDR2 YENEEA. The CDR3 spans 18 residues. The V and J ends lost 3 bases and 0 bases respectively, with 18 bases between them. Described time point: sample taken at primary tumor resection. The clonotype was recovered from a female donor with early-stage non-small cell lung cancer. This sample comprised lung tumor tissue, obtained at surgery. The V call is TRBV11-3, the J call TRBJ2-1, with D possibly TRBD2 on 6 matching bases. CDR3 bases: TGTGCCAGCAGCTTCCGGAGCGCGGGGCCCTCCTCCTACAATGAGCAGTTCTTC. This translates into CASSFRSAGPSSYNEQFF.